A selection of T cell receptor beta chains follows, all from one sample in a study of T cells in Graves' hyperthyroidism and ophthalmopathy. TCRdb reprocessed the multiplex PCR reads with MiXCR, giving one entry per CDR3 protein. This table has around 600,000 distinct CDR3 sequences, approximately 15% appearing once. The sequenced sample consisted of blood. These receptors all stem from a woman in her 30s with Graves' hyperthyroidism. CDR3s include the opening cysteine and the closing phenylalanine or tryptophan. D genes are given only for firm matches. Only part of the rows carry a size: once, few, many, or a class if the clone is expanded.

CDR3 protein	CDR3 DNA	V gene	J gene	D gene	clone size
CASSQDTALNEQFF	TGTGCCAGCAGCCAAGATACAGCGCTTAATGAGCAGTTCTTC	TRBV4-2	TRBJ2-1	.	.
CASSQGYGTVSHEQYF	TGTGCCAGCAGCCAAGGATATGGGACAGTATCCCACGAGCAGTACTTC	TRBV3-1	TRBJ2-7	TRBD1	many
CSAPLPSSYEQYF	TGCAGTGCTCCACTACCGTCTTCCTACGAGCAGTACTTC	TRBV20-1	TRBJ2-7	.	many
CASRTGVAGGQNIQYF	TGCGCCAGCAGAACCGGGGTAGCGGGAGGCCAAAACATTCAGTACTTC	TRBV5-1	TRBJ2-4	TRBD2	few
CSARVLAGDVYNEQFF	TGCAGTGCTAGAGTACTAGCGGGAGACGTGTACAATGAGCAGTTCTTC	TRBV20-1	TRBJ2-1	TRBD2	many
CASSLALGIGNEQFF	TGCGCCAGCAGCTTGGCCTTAGGAATAGGGAATGAGCAGTTCTTC	TRBV5-1	TRBJ2-1	.	many
CSVTTGTGNQPQHF	TGCAGCGTTACCACGGGCACGGGCAATCAGCCCCAGCATTTT	TRBV29-1	TRBJ1-5	.	.
CASSRGGDTEAFF	TGTGCCAGCTCACGCGGAGGTGACACTGAAGCTTTCTTT	TRBV18	TRBJ1-1	.	many
CASSIDRRLAGDYEQYF	TGTGCCAGTAGTATAGATCGAAGACTAGCGGGAGACTACGAGCAGTACTTC	TRBV19	TRBJ2-7	TRBD2	.
CATSRGPRLAGGSDTQYF	TGTGCCACCAGCAGGGGACCCCGACTAGCGGGAGGATCAGATACGCAGTATTTT	TRBV15	TRBJ2-3	TRBD2	many
CATSRDPGNLYGYTF	TGTGCCACCAGCAGAGATCCGGGGAATTTATATGGCTACACCTTC	TRBV15	TRBJ1-2	.	.
CAWNSPTGPGYNEQFF	TGTGCCTGGAATAGTCCCACCGGGCCGGGCTACAATGAGCAGTTCTTC	TRBV30	TRBJ2-1	.	many
CASSLGTSGLGEQFF	TGCGCCAGCAGCCTCGGGACTAGCGGGCTAGGTGAGCAGTTCTTC	TRBV4-1	TRBJ2-1	TRBD2	few
CSARFQGVSNQPQHF	TGCAGTGCTAGATTCCAGGGGGTAAGCAATCAGCCCCAGCATTTT	TRBV20-1	TRBJ1-5	TRBD1	many
CASSQSWTGKPFYEQYF	TGTGCCAGCAGCCAAAGTTGGACGGGGAAGCCGTTCTACGAGCAGTACTTC	TRBV3-1	TRBJ2-7	.	.
CSVEDPYGQGREAFF	TGCAGCGTTGAAGATCCCTACGGACAGGGTCGTGAAGCTTTCTTT	TRBV29-1	TRBJ1-1	TRBD1	.
CASSFHRGSYEQYF	TGTGCCAGCAGTTTCCACAGGGGTTCCTACGAGCAGTACTTC	TRBV5-6	TRBJ2-7	TRBD1	.
CASSHGQAKYSGNTIYF	TGCGCCAGCAGCCACGGACAGGCCAAATACTCTGGAAACACCATATATTTT	TRBV4-1	TRBJ1-3	TRBD1	.
CASGRQYQTNYGYTF	TGTGCTAGTGGTAGACAGTATCAGACTAACTATGGCTACACCTTC	TRBV12-5	TRBJ1-2	.	few
CSAINGPDYEQYF	TGCAGTGCAATTAACGGGCCCGACTACGAGCAGTACTTC	TRBV20-1	TRBJ2-7	.	.
CASSLGRLAGGADTQYF	TGTGCCAGCAGCTTAGGTCGACTAGCGGGTGGGGCAGATACGCAGTATTTT	TRBV7-2	TRBJ2-3	TRBD2	many
CASSWGTEQFF	TGTGCCAGCAGTTGGGGGACTGAGCAGTTCTTC	TRBV27	TRBJ2-1	.	.
CASSHGDGGQNYGYTF	TGTGCCAGCAGCCATGGAGACGGGGGACAGAACTATGGCTACACCTTC	TRBV3-1	TRBJ1-2	TRBD1	many
CASSVTDMNTEAFF	TGTGCCAGTAGTGTGACAGATATGAACACTGAAGCTTTCTTT	TRBV19	TRBJ1-1	.	few
CASSFNEGGPYEQYF	TGCGCCAGCAGCTTTAACGAGGGAGGGCCCTACGAGCAGTACTTC	TRBV5-1	TRBJ2-7	TRBD2	many
CASRVGTYNEQFF	TGTGCCAGCAGGGTGGGGACCTACAATGAGCAGTTCTTC	TRBV12-3/TRBV12-4	TRBJ2-1	.	once
CSARAASITDTQYF	TGCAGTGCTAGAGCCGCTAGCATCACAGATACGCAGTATTTT	TRBV20-1	TRBJ2-3	.	many
CASTLGAGFNEQFF	TGTGCCAGCACCCTAGGGGCAGGCTTCAATGAGCAGTTCTTC	TRBV28	TRBJ2-1	.	many
CASSPSGEGTDTQYF	TGTGCCAGCAGCCCTAGCGGAGAGGGCACAGATACGCAGTATTTT	TRBV28	TRBJ2-3	TRBD2	many
CASRRGGRSSTEAFF	TGTGCCAGCAGACGCGGGGGGCGCTCGAGCACTGAAGCTTTCTTT	TRBV27	TRBJ1-1	.	many
CASSPASGSWDTQYF	TGCGCCAGCAGCCCGGCCAGCGGGAGTTGGGATACGCAGTATTTT	TRBV5-1	TRBJ2-3	TRBD2	.
CATSFLNEQFF	TGTGCCACCAGTTTCTTAAATGAGCAGTTCTTC	TRBV24-1	TRBJ2-1	.	.
CSAFDPGLVRGGEQFF	TGCAGTGCTTTCGACCCCGGACTAGTTCGGGGTGGTGAGCAGTTCTTC	TRBV20-1	TRBJ2-1	TRBD2	few
CASSFVSPNEKLFF	TGTGCCAGCAGCTTCGTCAGTCCTAATGAAAAACTGTTTTTT	TRBV7-2	TRBJ1-4	.	few
CASNHRAGDTGELFF	TGTGCCAGCAACCACAGGGCCGGGGACACCGGGGAGCTGTTTTTT	TRBV7-2	TRBJ2-2	.	.
CASSVDGAYGYTF	TGTGCCAGCAGCGTAGATGGTGCATATGGCTACACCTTC	TRBV9	TRBJ1-2	.	few
CASSFGDNYGYTF	TGTGCCAGCAGCTTTGGGGATAACTATGGCTACACCTTC	TRBV7-9	TRBJ1-2	.	once
CASSLGLSDPATNRAFF	TGTGCCAGCAGTTTAGGCCTCTCAGACCCCGCCACAAATCGAGCTTTCTTT	TRBV28	TRBJ1-1	.	many
CASSLAGSVHTQYF	TGTGCCAGCAGCCTCGCTGGATCGGTTCATACGCAGTATTTT	TRBV27	TRBJ2-3	.	few
CASKADYNSPLHF	TGTGCCAGCAAGGCAGATTATAATTCACCCCTCCACTTT	TRBV2	TRBJ1-6	.	few
CASSQAGTPSTDTQYF	TGTGCCAGCAGTCAAGCCGGGACGCCAAGCACAGATACGCAGTATTTT	TRBV27	TRBJ2-3	.	many
CASSLIRGKGRFRYNEQFF	TGTGCCAGCAGCTTAATCCGTGGGAAGGGAAGATTTCGCTACAATGAGCAGTTCTTC	TRBV7-3	TRBJ2-1	.	many
CASGQSYEQYF	TGTGCCAGCGGCCAGAGCTACGAGCAGTACTTC	TRBV3-1	TRBJ2-7	.	.